One sample yielded the 3 T cell receptor beta chains listed below, sequenced in a study of T cells in Graves' hyperthyroidism and ophthalmopathy. RNA transcripts gave rise to amplified TCR beta CDR3 regions. With the HTBI primer set, the TCR CDR3 went through a first round of RT-PCR. TCRdb re-called the multiplex PCR reads with MiXCR, one entry per CDR3 protein. The sample includes about 500,000 distinct CDR3 sequences, approximately 16% of them seen just once. The sample taken for sequencing was blood. The receptors were gathered from a woman aged 25 to 45 with Graves' ophthalmopathy.

The rearrangement uses TRBV7-2 and TRBJ2-7, with D perhaps given as TRBD1 or TRBD2 (5 bases each). V was shortened by 3 bases and J by 6 bases, with 18 bases between the two germline ends. This CDR3 spans 15 amino acids. CDR1 is SGHTA and CDR2 is FQGNSA in the germline V gene. The CDR3 loop is CASSFPLGEVGEQYF. For the CDR3, the DNA is TGTGCCAGCAGCTTCCCCTTGGGGGAAGTAGGCGAGCAGTACTTC.

The chain joins TRBV3-1 to TRBJ2-7, with 14 bases lining up with TRBD2. The CDR3 is 17 residues long. The germline gives CDR1 LGHDT, CDR2 YNNKEL (reference sequence). The V gene end was trimmed by 6 bases and the J gene end by 1 base; junction bases not matched to a gene: 8. CDR3 nucleotides: TGTGCCAGCAGTTACCGACTAGCGGGAGGGAAATCCTACGAGCAGTACTTC. Amino acid sequence: CASSYRLAGGKSYEQYF.

This clonotype occurred a few times. The genes are TRBV6-1 and TRBJ2-1; the match to TRBD2 covers 10 bases. Per the germline V gene, CDR1 is MNHNS and CDR2 is SASEGT. The V segment lost 6 bases and the J segment 7 bases; nucleotides outside the gene matches: 9. The CDR3 runs to 15 residues. CDR3 bases: TGTGCCAGCAGGCCCGGGACTAGCGACATGAATGAGCAGTTCTTC. This encodes CASRPGTSDMNEQFF.